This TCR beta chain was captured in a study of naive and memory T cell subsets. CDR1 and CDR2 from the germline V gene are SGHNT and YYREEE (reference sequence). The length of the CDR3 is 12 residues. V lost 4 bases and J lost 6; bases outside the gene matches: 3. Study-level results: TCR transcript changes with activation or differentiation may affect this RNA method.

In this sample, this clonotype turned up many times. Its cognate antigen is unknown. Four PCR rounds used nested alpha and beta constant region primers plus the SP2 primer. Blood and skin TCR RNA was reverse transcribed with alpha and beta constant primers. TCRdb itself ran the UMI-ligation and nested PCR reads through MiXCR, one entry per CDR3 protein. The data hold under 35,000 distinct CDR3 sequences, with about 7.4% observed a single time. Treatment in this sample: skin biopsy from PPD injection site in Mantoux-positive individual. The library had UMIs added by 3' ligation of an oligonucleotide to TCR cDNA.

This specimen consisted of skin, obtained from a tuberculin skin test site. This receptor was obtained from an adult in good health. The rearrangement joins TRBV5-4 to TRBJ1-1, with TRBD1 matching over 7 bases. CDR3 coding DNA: TGTGCCAGCAGCCCGGGACAGCCTGAAGCTTTCTTT. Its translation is CASSPGQPEAFF.